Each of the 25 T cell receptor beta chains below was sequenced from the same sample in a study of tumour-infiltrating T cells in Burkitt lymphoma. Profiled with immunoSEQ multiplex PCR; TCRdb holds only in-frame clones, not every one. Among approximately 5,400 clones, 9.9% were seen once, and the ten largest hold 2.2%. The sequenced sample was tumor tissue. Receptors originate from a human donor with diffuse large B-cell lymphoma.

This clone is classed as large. CDR3 DNA: TGTGCCAGCAGCTTGGCCTCGGGACTACTCTACAATGAGCAGTTCTTC. It translates to CASSLASGLLYNEQFF. The rearrangement uses TRBV5-4 and TRBJ2-1, with 7 bases matching TRBD2. Germline CDR1 reads SGHNT; CDR2 reads YYREEE (reference sequence). The CDR3 sequence is 16 residues long. J gave up 3 bases and V 0 bases, and 6 bases lay outside the gene matches.

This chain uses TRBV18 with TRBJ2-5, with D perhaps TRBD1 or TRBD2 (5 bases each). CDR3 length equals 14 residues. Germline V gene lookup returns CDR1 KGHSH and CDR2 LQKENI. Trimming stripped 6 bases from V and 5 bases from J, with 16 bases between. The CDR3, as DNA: TGTGCCAGCTCCCTGATAGGGACCCCGGAGACCCAGTACTTC. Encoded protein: CASSLIGTPETQYF.

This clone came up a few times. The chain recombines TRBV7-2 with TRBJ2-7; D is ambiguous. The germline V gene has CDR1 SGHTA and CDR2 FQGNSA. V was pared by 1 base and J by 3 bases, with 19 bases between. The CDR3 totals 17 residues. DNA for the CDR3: TGTGCCAGCAGCTTAGTTAATCCGTCGGTGGTTGACTACGAGCAGTACTTC. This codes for CASSLVNPSVVDYEQYF.

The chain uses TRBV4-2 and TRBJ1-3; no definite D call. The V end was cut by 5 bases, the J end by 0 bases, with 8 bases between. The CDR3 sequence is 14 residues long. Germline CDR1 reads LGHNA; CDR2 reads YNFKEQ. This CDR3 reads CASSARGSGNTIYF. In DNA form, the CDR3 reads TGTGCCAGCAGCGCACGAGGCTCTGGAAACACCATATATTTT.

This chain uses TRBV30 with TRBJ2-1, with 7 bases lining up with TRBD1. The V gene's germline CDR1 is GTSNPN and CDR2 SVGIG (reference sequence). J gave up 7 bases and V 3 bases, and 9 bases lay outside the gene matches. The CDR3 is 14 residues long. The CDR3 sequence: CAWSAADRYNEQFF. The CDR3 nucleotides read TGTGCCTGGAGCGCGGCGGACAGGTATAATGAGCAGTTCTTC.

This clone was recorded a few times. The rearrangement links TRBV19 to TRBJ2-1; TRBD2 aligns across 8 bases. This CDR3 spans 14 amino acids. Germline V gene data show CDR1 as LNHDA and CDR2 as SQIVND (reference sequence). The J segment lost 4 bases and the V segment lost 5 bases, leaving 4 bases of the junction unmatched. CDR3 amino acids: CASSRRGGYNEQFF. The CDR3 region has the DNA TGTGCCAGTAGTCGACGGGGGGGGTACAATGAGCAGTTCTTC.

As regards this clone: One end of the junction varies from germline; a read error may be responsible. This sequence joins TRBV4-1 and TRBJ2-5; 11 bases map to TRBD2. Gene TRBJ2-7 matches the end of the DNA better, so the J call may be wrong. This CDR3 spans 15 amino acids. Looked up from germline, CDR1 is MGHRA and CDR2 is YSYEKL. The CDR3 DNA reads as TGCGCCAGCAACCAAAGGACTAGCGGGTCCTACGAGCAGTACTTC. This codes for CASNQRTSGSYEQYF.

Here the CDR3 DNA reads TGTGCCAGCAGTTACTTGGGGAGGAACACTGAAGCTTTCTTT. Translating it yields CASSYLGRNTEAFF. The chain joins TRBV6-5 to TRBJ1-1; D is undetermined. Per germline, CDR1 MNHEY and CDR2 SVGAGI. CDR3 length: 14 residues. V dropped 1 base and J dropped 1 base, with 7 bases sitting between them.

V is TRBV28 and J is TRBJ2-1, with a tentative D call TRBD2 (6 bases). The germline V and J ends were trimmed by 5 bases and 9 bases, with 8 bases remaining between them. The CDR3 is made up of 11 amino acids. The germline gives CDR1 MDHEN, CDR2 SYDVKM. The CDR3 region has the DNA TGTGCCAGCAGTGGGACTCGTGAGCAGTTCTTC. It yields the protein CASSGTREQFF.

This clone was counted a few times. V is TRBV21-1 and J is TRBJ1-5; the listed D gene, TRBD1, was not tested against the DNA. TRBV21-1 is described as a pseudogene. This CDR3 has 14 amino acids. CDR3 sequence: CASNQGVLNQPQHF. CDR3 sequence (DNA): TGTGCCAGCAACCAGGGTGTTCTCAATCAGCCCCAGCATTTT.

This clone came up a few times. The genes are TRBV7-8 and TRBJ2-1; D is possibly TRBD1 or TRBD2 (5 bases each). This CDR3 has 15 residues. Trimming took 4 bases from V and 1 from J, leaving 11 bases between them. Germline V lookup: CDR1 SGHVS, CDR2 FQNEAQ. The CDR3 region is CASSYGTESYNEQFF. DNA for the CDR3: TGTGCCAGCAGCTACGGGACGGAGTCCTACAATGAGCAGTTCTTC.

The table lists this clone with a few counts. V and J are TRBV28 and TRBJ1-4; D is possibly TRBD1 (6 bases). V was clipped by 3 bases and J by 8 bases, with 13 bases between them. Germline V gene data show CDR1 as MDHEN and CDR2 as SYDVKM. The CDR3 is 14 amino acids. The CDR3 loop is CASSFEGTREKLFF. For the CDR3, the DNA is TGTGCCAGCAGTTTCGAGGGGACAAGGGAAAAACTGTTTTTT.

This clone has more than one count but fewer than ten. The chain's CDR3 is CASSLALAGGLSEQYF. CDR3 DNA sequence: TGTGCCAGCAGCTTAGCGCTAGCGGGGGGGCTTTCCGAGCAGTACTTC. The chain combines TRBV7-2 with TRBJ2-7; 12 positions agree with TRBD2. With 0 bases clipped from V and 6 bases from J, the junction kept 6 bases outside the gene matches. Germline V lookup: CDR1 SGHTA, CDR2 FQGNSA. CDR3 length equals 16 residues.

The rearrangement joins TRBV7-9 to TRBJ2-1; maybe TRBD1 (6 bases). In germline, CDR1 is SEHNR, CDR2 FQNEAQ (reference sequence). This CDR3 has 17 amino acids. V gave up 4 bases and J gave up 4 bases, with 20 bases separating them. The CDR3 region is CASSSSRQGLRYNEQFF. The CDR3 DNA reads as TGTGCCAGCAGCTCCAGCCGCCAGGGGCTGAGGTACAATGAGCAGTTCTTC.

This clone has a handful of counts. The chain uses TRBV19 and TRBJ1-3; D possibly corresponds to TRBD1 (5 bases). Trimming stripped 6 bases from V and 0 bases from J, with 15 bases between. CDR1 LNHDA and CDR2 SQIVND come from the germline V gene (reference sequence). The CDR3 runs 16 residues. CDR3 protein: CASRKTQGSSGNTIYF. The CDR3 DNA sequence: TGTGCCAGTAGGAAGACTCAGGGTTCCTCTGGAAACACCATATATTTT. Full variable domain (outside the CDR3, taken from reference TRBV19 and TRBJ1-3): DGGITQSPKYLFRKEGQNVTLSCEQNLNHDAMYWYRQDPGQGLRLIYYSQIVNDFQKGDIAEGYSVSREKKESFPLTVTSAQKNPTAFYLCASRKTQGSSGNTIYFGEGSWLTVV.

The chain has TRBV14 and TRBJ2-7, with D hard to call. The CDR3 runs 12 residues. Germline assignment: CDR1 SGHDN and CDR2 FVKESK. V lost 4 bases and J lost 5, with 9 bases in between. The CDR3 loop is CASSLTENEQYF. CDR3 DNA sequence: TGTGCCAGCAGCCTTACAGAAAACGAGCAGTACTTC.

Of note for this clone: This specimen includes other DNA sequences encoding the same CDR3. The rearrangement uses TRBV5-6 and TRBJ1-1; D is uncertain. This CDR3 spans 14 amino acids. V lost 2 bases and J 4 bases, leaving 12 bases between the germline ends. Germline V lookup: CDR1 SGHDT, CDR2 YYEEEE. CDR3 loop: CASSFVWESTEAFF. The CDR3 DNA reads TGTGCCAGCAGCTTTGTCTGGGAGAGCACTGAAGCTTTCTTT.

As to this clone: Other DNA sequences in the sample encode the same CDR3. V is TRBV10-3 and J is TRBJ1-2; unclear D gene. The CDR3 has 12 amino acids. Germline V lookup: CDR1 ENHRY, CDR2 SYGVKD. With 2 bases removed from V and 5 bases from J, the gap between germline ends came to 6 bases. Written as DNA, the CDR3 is TGTGCCATCAGTGAGGCGTTATATGGCTACACCTTC. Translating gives CAISEALYGYTF.

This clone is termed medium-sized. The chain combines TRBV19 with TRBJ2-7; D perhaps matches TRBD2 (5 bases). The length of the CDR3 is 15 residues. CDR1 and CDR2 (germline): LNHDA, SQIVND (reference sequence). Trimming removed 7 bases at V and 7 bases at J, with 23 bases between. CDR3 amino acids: CASNQEGAGEMEQYF. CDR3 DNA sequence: TGTGCCAGTAACCAAGAGGGCGCAGGTGAGATGGAGCAGTACTTC.

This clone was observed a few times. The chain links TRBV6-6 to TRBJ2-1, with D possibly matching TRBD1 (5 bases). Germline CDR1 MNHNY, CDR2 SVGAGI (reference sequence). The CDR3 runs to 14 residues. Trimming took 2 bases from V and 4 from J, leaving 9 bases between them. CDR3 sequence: CASSYNRQYNEQFF. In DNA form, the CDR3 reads TGTGCCAGCAGTTACAACAGGCAGTACAATGAGCAGTTCTTC.

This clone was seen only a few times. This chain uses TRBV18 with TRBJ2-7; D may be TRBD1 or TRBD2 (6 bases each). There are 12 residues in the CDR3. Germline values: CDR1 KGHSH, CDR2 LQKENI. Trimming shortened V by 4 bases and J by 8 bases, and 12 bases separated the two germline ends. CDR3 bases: TGTGCCAGCTCACTACCGGGGGCCAAGCAGTACTTC. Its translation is CASSLPGAKQYF.

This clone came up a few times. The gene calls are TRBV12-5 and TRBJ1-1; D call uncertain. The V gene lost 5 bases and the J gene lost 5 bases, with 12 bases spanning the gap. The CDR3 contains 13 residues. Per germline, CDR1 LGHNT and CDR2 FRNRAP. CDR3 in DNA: TGTGCTAGTGGTGGGGTCGGAGAGACTGAAGCTTTCTTT. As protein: CASGGVGETEAFF. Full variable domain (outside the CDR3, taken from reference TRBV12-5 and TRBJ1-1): DARVTQTPRHKVTEMGQEVTMRCQPILGHNTVFWYRQTMMQGLELLAYFRNRAPLDDSGMPKDRFSAEMPDATLATLKIQPSEPRDSAVYFCASGGVGETEAFFGQGTRLTVV.

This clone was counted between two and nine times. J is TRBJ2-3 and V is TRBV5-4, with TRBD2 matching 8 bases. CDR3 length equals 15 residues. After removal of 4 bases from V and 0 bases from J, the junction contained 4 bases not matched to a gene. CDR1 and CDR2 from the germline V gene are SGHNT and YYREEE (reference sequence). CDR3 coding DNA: TGTGCCAGCAGCGGAGCGGGGGAGAGCACAGATACGCAGTATTTT. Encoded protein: CASSGAGESTDTQYF.

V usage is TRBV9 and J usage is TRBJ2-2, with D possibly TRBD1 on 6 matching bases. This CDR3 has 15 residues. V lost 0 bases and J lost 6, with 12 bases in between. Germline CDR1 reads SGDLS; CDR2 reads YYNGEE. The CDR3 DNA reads TGTGCCAGCAGCGTAGCAACAGGGTGGCCCGGGGAGCTGTTTTTT. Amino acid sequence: CASSVATGWPGELFF.

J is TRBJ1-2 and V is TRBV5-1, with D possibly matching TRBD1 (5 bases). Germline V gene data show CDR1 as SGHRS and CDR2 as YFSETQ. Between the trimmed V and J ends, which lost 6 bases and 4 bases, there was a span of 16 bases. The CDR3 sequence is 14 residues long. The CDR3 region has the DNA TGCGCCAGCACACAAACCCAGGGACCCTATGGCTACACCTTC. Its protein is CASTQTQGPYGYTF.